These T cell receptor beta chains were read from a single sample in a study of blood T cell repertoires in COVID-19. The assay was immunoSEQ multiplex PCR, and TCRdb's table has in-frame clones only and misses some. The sample holds some 200,000 clones, approximately 79% seen once. The specimen was peripheral blood. These receptor sequences come from a man in his thirties or forties with active or convalescent COVID-19. Each CDR3 is given with its conserved first and last residue. A D gene is named only where the DNA matches it firmly. The size field is filled for only some rows; it gives once, few, many or a size class.

>-|TRBD1|TRBV7-9|TRBJ1-2
TGTGCCAGCAGCCCCAAACTGACCGGGACAGGATATGGCTACACCTTC
CASSPKLTGTGYGYTF
>-|TRBD1|TRBV3-1/TRBV3-2|TRBJ2-2
TGTGCCAGCAGCCAAAGGGACAGGGGCCGGAACACCGGGGAGCTGTTTTTT
CASSQRDRGRNTGELFF
>-|-|TRBV11-3|TRBJ1-1
TGTGCCAGCAGCTTCAACCCACTGGTGAACACTGAAGCTTTCTTT
CASSFNPLVNTEAFF
>-|-|TRBV7-2|TRBJ1-5
TGTGCCAGCAGCCTCCACGGGGATAGCAATCAGCCCCAGCATTTT
CASSLHGDSNQPQHF
>-|TRBD2|TRBV7-9|TRBJ2-1
TGTGCCAGCAGCTTAGCGAGCGGGACGACCTACAATGAGCAGTTCTTC
CASSLASGTTYNEQFF
>-|-|TRBV29-1|TRBJ1-1
TGCAGCGTTGAGATAGTTCCGGGAATGGGCACTGAAGCTTTCTTT
CSVEIVPGMGTEAFF
>few|-|TRBV24-1|TRBJ2-3
TGTGCCACCAGTGATGGTAGCTCAGATACGCAGTATTTT
CATSDGSSDTQYF
>-|TRBD2|TRBV6-2/TRBV6-3|TRBJ2-3
TGTGCCAGCAGTCCCGGGGCGGGAGGGCCCACAGATACGCAGTATTTT
CASSPGAGGPTDTQYF
>few|-|TRBV24-1|TRBJ2-3
TGTGCCACCAGTGTGTCAGGCGCGCTGGGTACGCAGTATTTT
CATSVSGALGTQYF
>-|-|TRBV12-5|TRBJ2-4
TGTGCTAGTGGTTTGGCGGCCCGGGGAAACATTCAGTACTTC
CASGLAARGNIQYF
>-|-|TRBV27|TRBJ2-3
TGTGCCAGCAGTGAAGAACCGAGGCGGACAGATACGCAGTATTTT
CASSEEPRRTDTQYF
>-|-|TRBV5-1|TRBJ1-3
TGCGCCAGCGCCCCTTGGACATCCGGAAACACCATATATTTT
CASAPWTSGNTIYF
>-|TRBD2|TRBV5-1|TRBJ2-7
TGCGCCAGCAGGTTTAGCGGGAGTCAGCAGTACTTC
CASRFSGSQQYF
>once|-|TRBV5-1|TRBJ1-4
TGCGCCAGCAGCCCCGACACCCGTTCAACTAATGAAAAACTGTTTTTT
CASSPDTRSTNEKLFF
>-|-|TRBV3-1/TRBV3-2|TRBJ1-1
TGTGCCAGCAGTCTCACAACGACAGGGAACACTGAAGCTTTCTTT
CASSLTTTGNTEAFF
>-|-|TRBV11-2|TRBJ2-3
TGTGCCAGCAGCTTAGTCAGGGATACGCAGTATTTT
CASSLVRDTQYF
>-|TRBD1|TRBV28|TRBJ1-4
TGTGCCAGCAGACCCGGGACAGTTAATGAAAAACTGTTTTTT
CASRPGTVNEKLFF
>-|-|TRBV18|TRBJ2-7
TGTGCCAGCTCACTTATGACAGACTACGAGCAGTACTTC
CASSLMTDYEQYF